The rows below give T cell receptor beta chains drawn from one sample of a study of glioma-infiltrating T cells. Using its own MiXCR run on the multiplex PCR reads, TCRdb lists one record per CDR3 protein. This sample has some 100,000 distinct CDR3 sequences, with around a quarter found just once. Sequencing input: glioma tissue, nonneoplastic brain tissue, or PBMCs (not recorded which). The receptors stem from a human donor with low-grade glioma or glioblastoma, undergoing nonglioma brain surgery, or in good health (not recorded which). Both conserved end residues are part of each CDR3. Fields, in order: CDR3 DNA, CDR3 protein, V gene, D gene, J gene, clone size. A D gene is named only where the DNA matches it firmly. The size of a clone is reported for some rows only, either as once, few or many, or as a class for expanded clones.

cdr3_nt: TGCAGTGCTAGACCGGCCAGGGCAGGGATGAACACTGAAGCTTTCTTT
cdr3_aa: CSARPARAGMNTEAFF
v_call: TRBV20-1
d_call: .
j_call: TRBJ1-1
clone_size: many

cdr3_nt: TGTGCCAGCAGCTTAGAGGGCGGGGGGGCCGTGCAGTTCTTC
cdr3_aa: CASSLEGGGAVQFF
v_call: TRBV7-2
d_call: TRBD2
j_call: TRBJ2-1
clone_size: many

cdr3_nt: TGTGCCAGCAGCCGCATAAATTCACCCCTCCACTTT
cdr3_aa: CASSRINSPLHF
v_call: TRBV7-2
d_call: .
j_call: TRBJ1-6
clone_size: many

cdr3_nt: TGTGCCACCCGGACAGGGCGCACTGAAGCTTCCTTT
cdr3_aa: CATRTGRTEASF
v_call: TRBV6-2/TRBV6-3
d_call: TRBD1
j_call: TRBJ1-1
clone_size: many

cdr3_nt: TGTGCCAGCAGCCGCCCGACTAGCTACGAGCAGTACTTC
cdr3_aa: CASSRPTSYEQYF
v_call: TRBV11-2
d_call: .
j_call: TRBJ2-7
clone_size: many

cdr3_nt: TGTGCCAGCAGCTTAGCTGAGGCGGGCCCAGGGACCCGGCAGTATTTT
cdr3_aa: CASSLAEAGPGTRQYF
v_call: TRBV7-9
d_call: .
j_call: TRBJ2-3
clone_size: few

cdr3_nt: TGTGCCATCAAGGTCGACAGTTTCACAGATACGCAGTATTTT
cdr3_aa: CAIKVDSFTDTQYF
v_call: TRBV10-3
d_call: .
j_call: TRBJ2-3
clone_size: many

cdr3_nt: TGTGCCAGCCGAGAGGGGGGGTCCTACAATGAGCAGTTCTTC
cdr3_aa: CASREGGSYNEQFF
v_call: TRBV12-3/TRBV12-4
d_call: .
j_call: TRBJ2-1
clone_size: few

cdr3_nt: TGCAGCGTCCCCAGGTTGGATGAGCAGTTCTTC
cdr3_aa: CSVPRLDEQFF
v_call: TRBV29-1
d_call: .
j_call: TRBJ2-1
clone_size: many

cdr3_nt: TGCAGTGCTAGTAACCCTGAAAGCCCCTCCGAGCAGTACTTC
cdr3_aa: CSASNPESPSEQYF
v_call: TRBV20-1
d_call: .
j_call: TRBJ2-7
clone_size: .

cdr3_nt: TGTGCCAGCAGCTCAAACTTACAGGGCAATGAGCAGTTCTTC
cdr3_aa: CASSSNLQGNEQFF
v_call: TRBV7-2
d_call: .
j_call: TRBJ2-1
clone_size: many

cdr3_nt: TGTGCCAGCAGCAAGGTAGCGGGAGGGTTCAATGAGCAGTTCTTC
cdr3_aa: CASSKVAGGFNEQFF
v_call: TRBV5-5
d_call: TRBD2
j_call: TRBJ2-1
clone_size: few

cdr3_nt: TGTGCCAGCAGTTTAATCCCTACTAATGAAAAACTGTTTTTT
cdr3_aa: CASSLIPTNEKLFF
v_call: TRBV12-3/TRBV12-4
d_call: .
j_call: TRBJ1-4
clone_size: many

cdr3_nt: TGTGCCAGCTCAGACAGGGTTAAAATGAACACTGAAGCTTTCTTT
cdr3_aa: CASSDRVKMNTEAFF
v_call: TRBV18
d_call: TRBD1
j_call: TRBJ1-1
clone_size: many

cdr3_nt: TGTGCCAGCAGCCGCCCACTAGGGGGGGGTACAGATACGCAGTATTTT
cdr3_aa: CASSRPLGGGTDTQYF
v_call: TRBV13
d_call: .
j_call: TRBJ2-3
clone_size: .

cdr3_nt: TGTGCCAGCAGTTACGGGGGCCAGTTTAATGAGCAGTTCTTC
cdr3_aa: CASSYGGQFNEQFF
v_call: TRBV6-5
d_call: .
j_call: TRBJ2-1
clone_size: .

cdr3_nt: TGTGCCAGCAGTTGCCAGGCCGAGGGGGCGAAAAACATTCAGTACTTC
cdr3_aa: CASSCQAEGAKNIQYF
v_call: TRBV28
d_call: TRBD1
j_call: TRBJ2-4
clone_size: .

cdr3_nt: TGTGCCAGCAGTTACTCGGGGATACAGGGTAGCACAGATACGAAGTATTTT
cdr3_aa: CASSYSGIQGSTDTKYF
v_call: TRBV6-2/TRBV6-3
d_call: .
j_call: TRBJ2-3
clone_size: .

cdr3_nt: TGTGCCAGCGGAGGGGCCCCTGGGACAGCCTTAGCCAATGAGCAGTTCTTC
cdr3_aa: CASGGAPGTALANEQFF
v_call: TRBV6-2/TRBV6-3
d_call: .
j_call: TRBJ2-1
clone_size: many

cdr3_nt: TGCGCCAGCAGCCCGGACGGTCAGGGCTACGAGCAGTACTTC
cdr3_aa: CASSPDGQGYEQYF
v_call: TRBV5-1
d_call: .
j_call: TRBJ2-7
clone_size: .

cdr3_nt: TGCGCCAGCAGCCCCGCCGGGGGGTCCACCTACGAGCAGTACTTC
cdr3_aa: CASSPAGGSTYEQYF
v_call: TRBV7-2
d_call: TRBD2
j_call: TRBJ2-7
clone_size: once

cdr3_nt: TGTGCCAGCAGTTACTCGGACGCCTCCTACGAGCAGTACTTC
cdr3_aa: CASSYSDASYEQYF
v_call: TRBV6-5
d_call: .
j_call: TRBJ2-7
clone_size: many

cdr3_nt: TGTGCCAGCAGCTTAGATGGGGGAACAGATACGCAGTATTTT
cdr3_aa: CASSLDGGTDTQYF
v_call: TRBV7-2
d_call: .
j_call: TRBJ2-3
clone_size: many

cdr3_nt: TGTGCCAGCAGTGCCCACGGAGGGGTCGCTGAAGCTTTCTTT
cdr3_aa: CASSAHGGVAEAFF
v_call: TRBV27
d_call: .
j_call: TRBJ1-1
clone_size: many

cdr3_nt: TGTGCCAGCTCACCGGGAACAGACACTGAAGCTTTCTTT
cdr3_aa: CASSPGTDTEAFF
v_call: TRBV18
d_call: .
j_call: TRBJ1-1
clone_size: many

cdr3_nt: TGCAGTGCCCCTCGTGACCAAGAGACCCAGTACTTC
cdr3_aa: CSAPRDQETQYF
v_call: TRBV20-1
d_call: .
j_call: TRBJ2-5
clone_size: many

cdr3_nt: TGCAGCGCCGAACGTCTGGGGTCCAAAGATACGCAGTATTTT
cdr3_aa: CSAERLGSKDTQYF
v_call: TRBV29-1
d_call: .
j_call: TRBJ2-3
clone_size: .

cdr3_nt: TGTGCCAGCTCAGTAGGCAGCTCCTACGAGCAGTACTTC
cdr3_aa: CASSVGSSYEQYF
v_call: TRBV18
d_call: .
j_call: TRBJ2-7
clone_size: .

cdr3_nt: TGCAGTGCTAGGACCGCCCCCTCTTCCTACAATGAGCAGTTCTTC
cdr3_aa: CSARTAPSSYNEQFF
v_call: TRBV20-1
d_call: .
j_call: TRBJ2-1
clone_size: many

cdr3_nt: TGTGCCAGCTCACCAACGGGCCTCACCTACAATGAGCAGTTCTTC
cdr3_aa: CASSPTGLTYNEQFF
v_call: TRBV18
d_call: .
j_call: TRBJ2-1
clone_size: many

cdr3_nt: TGCAGTGCTAGACAAGGACACCCTGTGGGCGAGCAGTACTTC
cdr3_aa: CSARQGHPVGEQYF
v_call: TRBV20-1
d_call: .
j_call: TRBJ2-7
clone_size: many

cdr3_nt: TGCAGTGCCCAGCTTACAGAAAACACTGAAGCTTTCTTT
cdr3_aa: CSAQLTENTEAFF
v_call: TRBV20-1
d_call: .
j_call: TRBJ1-1
clone_size: .

cdr3_nt: TGTGCCAGCAGTTTGGCAGGGGGCAATCAGCCCCAGCATTTT
cdr3_aa: CASSLAGGNQPQHF
v_call: TRBV28
d_call: .
j_call: TRBJ1-5
clone_size: many

cdr3_nt: TGTGCCAGCAGCGTGAGAGAGGGAAGCGGCCCCGAGACCCAGTACTTC
cdr3_aa: CASSVREGSGPETQYF
v_call: TRBV9
d_call: .
j_call: TRBJ2-5
clone_size: .

cdr3_nt: TGCAGTGCTCTCACAGGGAAGGTCAATCAGCCCCAGCATTTT
cdr3_aa: CSALTGKVNQPQHF
v_call: TRBV20-1
d_call: .
j_call: TRBJ1-5
clone_size: many

cdr3_nt: TGTGCCACCAGTGATCACAAAGGGCTAAAAGAGACCCAGTACTTC
cdr3_aa: CATSDHKGLKETQYF
v_call: TRBV24-1
d_call: .
j_call: TRBJ2-5
clone_size: many

cdr3_nt: TGCGCCAGCAGCCAAGAAATGGGCTCCTACAATGAGCAGTTCTTC
cdr3_aa: CASSQEMGSYNEQFF
v_call: TRBV4-3
d_call: .
j_call: TRBJ2-1
clone_size: many

cdr3_nt: TGCGCCAGCAGTGCGGGACTAGCGGGAGGTGCCCTCCACAATGAGCAGTTCTTC
cdr3_aa: CASSAGLAGGALHNEQFF
v_call: TRBV6-2/TRBV6-3
d_call: TRBD2
j_call: TRBJ2-1
clone_size: .

cdr3_nt: TGTGCCAGAAGCTCCTGGAATGGTGAGCAGTTCTTC
cdr3_aa: CARSSWNGEQFF
v_call: TRBV7-3
d_call: .
j_call: TRBJ2-1
clone_size: .

cdr3_nt: TGCGCCAGCAGCCAAGGCTCTGGCGGACACCCGAGTAACTATGGCTACACCTTC
cdr3_aa: CASSQGSGGHPSNYGYTF
v_call: TRBV4-1
d_call: .
j_call: TRBJ1-2
clone_size: .

cdr3_nt: TGTGCCAGCTCACCAGTCGTGGTCAGCACAGATACGCAGTATTTT
cdr3_aa: CASSPVVVSTDTQYF
v_call: TRBV18
d_call: .
j_call: TRBJ2-3
clone_size: few

cdr3_nt: TGCGCCAGCAGCCCCTTGGGATCTAACTATGGCTACACCTTC
cdr3_aa: CASSPLGSNYGYTF
v_call: TRBV4-1
d_call: .
j_call: TRBJ1-2
clone_size: many

cdr3_nt: TGTGCCAGCAGGCCTGCGCAGGGGGGGAACAATCAGCCCCAGCATTTT
cdr3_aa: CASRPAQGGNNQPQHF
v_call: TRBV27
d_call: TRBD1
j_call: TRBJ1-5
clone_size: many

cdr3_nt: TGTGCCAGCAGCCAGGGTCGGCGGGCCTACCAAGAGACCCTGTACTTC
cdr3_aa: CASSQGRRAYQETLYF
v_call: TRBV3-1
d_call: .
j_call: TRBJ2-5
clone_size: .

cdr3_nt: TGTGCCAGCGCACCAATTCAGGTTTATAGCAATCAGCCCCAGCATTTT
cdr3_aa: CASAPIQVYSNQPQHF
v_call: TRBV19
d_call: .
j_call: TRBJ1-5
clone_size: many

cdr3_nt: TGCAGTGCTAGAGAGTATGGCTACACCTTC
cdr3_aa: CSAREYGYTF
v_call: TRBV20-1
d_call: .
j_call: TRBJ1-2
clone_size: many

cdr3_nt: TGCAGCGTTGAAGTGGGGGAGCAGTACTTC
cdr3_aa: CSVEVGEQYF
v_call: TRBV29-1
d_call: .
j_call: TRBJ2-7
clone_size: few

cdr3_nt: TGTGCCAGCAGCTTAACAGGGGGCAAAAATGAAAAACTGTTTTTT
cdr3_aa: CASSLTGGKNEKLFF
v_call: TRBV5-4
d_call: TRBD1
j_call: TRBJ1-4
clone_size: .

cdr3_nt: TGTGCCAGCAGTTCCCAGGGAGTCGGTCAGCCCCAGCATTTT
cdr3_aa: CASSSQGVGQPQHF
v_call: TRBV2
d_call: .
j_call: TRBJ1-5
clone_size: many

cdr3_nt: TGTGCCACCAGCAGGGGGGACAGAGTTGAAGCTTTCTTT
cdr3_aa: CATSRGDRVEAFF
v_call: TRBV15
d_call: TRBD1
j_call: TRBJ1-1
clone_size: many

cdr3_nt: TGTGCCAGCAGTTTATCTGGAAACACCATATATTTT
cdr3_aa: CASSLSGNTIYF
v_call: TRBV27
d_call: .
j_call: TRBJ1-3
clone_size: many

cdr3_nt: TGTGCCAGCAGTGTATCTAGCACAGATACGCAGTATTTT
cdr3_aa: CASSVSSTDTQYF
v_call: TRBV2
d_call: .
j_call: TRBJ2-3
clone_size: .

cdr3_nt: TGTGCCAGCCACTACCTGGGGATAGGCAATCAGCTTCAGCATTTT
cdr3_aa: CASHYLGIGNQLQHF
v_call: TRBV28
d_call: .
j_call: TRBJ1-5
clone_size: .